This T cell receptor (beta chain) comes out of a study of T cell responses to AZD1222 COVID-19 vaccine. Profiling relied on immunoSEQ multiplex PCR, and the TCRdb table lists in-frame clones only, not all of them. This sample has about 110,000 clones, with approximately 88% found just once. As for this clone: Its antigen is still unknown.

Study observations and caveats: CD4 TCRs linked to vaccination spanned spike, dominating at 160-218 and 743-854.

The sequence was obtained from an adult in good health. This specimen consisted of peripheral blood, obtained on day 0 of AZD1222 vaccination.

CDR3 bases: TGTGCCAGCAGCTTAGCCGGACTAGCGGGGGCCAGGGGCGAGCAGTACTTC. Translation gives CASSLAGLAGARGEQYF. V gene TRBV7-6 combines with J gene TRBJ2-7; the match to TRBD2 covers 13 bases. CDR3 length: 17 residues. V was clipped by 0 bases and J by 6 bases; unmatched bases: 8. Germline V CDR1 and CDR2: SGHVS, FNYEAQ. Looking up the rest from reference TRBV7-6 and TRBJ2-7 gives the full variable domain: GAGVSQSPRYKVTKRGQDVALRCDPISGHVSLYWYRQALGQGPEFLTYFNYEAQQDKSGLPNDRFSAERPEGSISTLTIQRTEQRDSAMYRCASSLAGLAGARGEQYFGPGTRLTVT.